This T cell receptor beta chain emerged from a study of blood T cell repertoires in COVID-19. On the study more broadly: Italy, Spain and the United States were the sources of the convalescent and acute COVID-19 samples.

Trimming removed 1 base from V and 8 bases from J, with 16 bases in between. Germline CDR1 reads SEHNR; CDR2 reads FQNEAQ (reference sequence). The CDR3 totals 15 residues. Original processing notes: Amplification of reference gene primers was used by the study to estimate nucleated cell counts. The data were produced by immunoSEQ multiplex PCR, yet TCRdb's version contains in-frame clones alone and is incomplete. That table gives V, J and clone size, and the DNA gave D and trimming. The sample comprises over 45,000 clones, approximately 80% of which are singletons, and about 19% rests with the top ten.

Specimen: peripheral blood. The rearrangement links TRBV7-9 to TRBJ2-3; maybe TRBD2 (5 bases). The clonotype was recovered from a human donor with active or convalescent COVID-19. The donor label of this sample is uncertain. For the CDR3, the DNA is TGTGCCAGCAGCTTAGTTGGATCCGAACTAGGTACGCAGTATTTT. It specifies CASSLVGSELGTQYF.